The source of this T cell receptor (beta chain) is a study of blood T cell repertoires in COVID-19. Study-wide background: There were acute and convalescent COVID-19 samples, and they came from the United States, Italy and Spain.

Original data processing: Estimated nucleated cell counts came from reference gene primer amplification. The data were produced by immunoSEQ multiplex PCR, yet TCRdb's version contains in-frame clones alone and is incomplete. The D gene and trimming were derived from the DNA, and the V and J assignments and clone size from that table. The sample shows around 100,000 clones, around 92% of them seen only once. From germline, CDR1 is SEHNR and CDR2 FQNEAQ (reference sequence). The V and J ends lost 5 bases and 1 base, in that order; junction bases with no gene match: 9. This CDR3 has 16 residues. This clone has only a few counts.

This chain links TRBV7-9 with TRBJ1-1, with TRBD1 identical over 8 bases. The material sequenced was peripheral blood. The clonotype was recovered from a man aged 45-65 years with active COVID-19. CDR3 DNA sequence: TGTGCCAGCAGCAAAGATGGACAGGGAGGGAACACTGAAGCTTTCTTT. Protein: CASSKDGQGGNTEAFF. Full variable domain (missing parts from reference TRBV7-9 and TRBJ1-1): DTGVSQNPRHKITKRGQNVTFRCDPISEHNRLYWYRQTLGQGPEFLTYFQNEAQLEKSRLLSDRFSAERPKGSFSTLEIQRTEQGDSAMYLCASSKDGQGGNTEAFFGQGTRLTVV.